This TCR beta chain comes out of a study of shared clonotypes between healthy human individuals. Measured with immunoSEQ multiplex PCR; TCRdb has only the in-frame clones, and not every one. This table holds about 1.1 million clones, 70% to 85% found once. Only Caucasian adults living in Nashville, Tennessee served as donors. CDR3 length equals 14 residues. Trimming pared 0 bases from V and 4 bases from J, leaving 11 bases between. Germline assignment: CDR1 SGHRS and CDR2 YFSETQ. This sequence originates from a man in his late teens or twenties in good health. Some clones in this sample may be carry-over from other donors' samples. The chain has TRBV5-1 and TRBJ2-7; tentatively, D is TRBD2 (5 bases). The sequenced material came from memory CD4+ T cells from PBMCs. Indicated subset: CD45RA-negative fraction. This CDR3 is CASSLGTSLYEQYF. The CDR3 DNA reads as TGCGCCAGCAGCTTGGGTACTAGTCTGTACGAGCAGTACTTC.